The 6 T cell receptor beta chains presented below share a single source sample, sequenced in a study of shared clonotypes between healthy human individuals (TCRdb year 2020). Library method: the immunoSEQ multiplex PCR assay. TCRdb took this table from immuneACCESS and kept in-frame rearrangements with V and J called. Such tables lack part of the clones; where checked against another copy, unresolved V genes explain under half of the gap, and the rest is unexplained. This sample is represented by hundreds of thousands of clones; about 80% of them were singletons. The biggest ten clones account for 1.5% to 2% of the sample. The sample was memory CD4+ T cells sorted from blood. The sample's cell subset or site label is to be understood as: CD45RA-negative fraction. The source of these receptors is a woman under 40 in good health.

This sequence joins TRBV25-1 and TRBJ2-2; D ambiguous. The CDR3 extends over 16 amino acids. The germline gives CDR1 MGHDK, CDR2 SYGVNS. Trimming shortened V by 4 bases and J by 0 bases, and 12 bases separated the two germline ends. In DNA form, the CDR3 reads TGTGCCAGCAGTGCACATCCTGAGGCGAACACCGGGGAGCTGTTTTTT. The encoded protein is CASSAHPEANTGELFF.

V is TRBV7-9 and J is TRBJ1-2; D is unresolved. This CDR3 has 13 residues. In germline, CDR1 is SEHNR, CDR2 FQNEAQ (reference sequence). With 6 bases removed from V and 2 bases from J, the gap between germline ends came to 10 bases. CDR3 region: CASRPDGNYGYTF. Written as DNA, the CDR3 is TGTGCCAGCAGGCCCGACGGGAACTATGGCTACACCTTC.

The rearrangement joins TRBV7-8 to TRBJ2-7, with TRBD1 matching 9 bases. With V trimmed by 4 bases and J by 3 bases, 1 base remained unmatched. Germline V gives CDR1 SGHVS, CDR2 FQNEAQ. CDR3 length equals 13 residues. The CDR3 region is CASSSDRGYEQYF. The DNA for the CDR3 is TGTGCCAGCAGCTCGGACAGGGGCTACGAGCAGTACTTC.

The rearrangement joins TRBV7-9 to TRBJ2-1; the D gene is possibly TRBD1 (6 bases). This CDR3 has 13 amino acids. V was pared by 3 bases and J by 11 bases, with 14 bases between. The germline V gene has CDR1 SEHNR and CDR2 FQNEAQ (reference sequence). The CDR3 nucleotides read TGTGCCAGCAGCTTTTCTACAGGGAAAAAGCAGTTCTTC. Translating it yields CASSFSTGKKQFF. Combining the CDR3 with reference TRBV7-9 and TRBJ2-1 gives the whole variable domain DTGVSQNPRHKITKRGQNVTFRCDPISEHNRLYWYRQTLGQGPEFLTYFQNEAQLEKSRLLSDRFSAERPKGSFSTLEIQRTEQGDSAMYLCASSFSTGKKQFFGPGTRLTVL.

This clone came up once. This chain uses TRBV7-9 with TRBJ1-3, with TRBD1 identical over 9 bases. This CDR3 comprises 12 residues. Germline V CDR1 and CDR2: SEHNR, FQNEAQ (reference sequence). Trimming took 7 bases from V and 8 from J; bases not matched to a gene: 3. CDR3 residues: CASTRTGDTIYF. CDR3 bases: TGTGCCAGCACCCGGACAGGGGACACCATATATTTT.

CDR3 in DNA: TGTGCCAGCAGTTCGGGGGCGATTGAGCAGTTCTTC. This encodes CASSSGAIEQFF. This sequence joins TRBV27 and TRBJ2-1; the D gene could be TRBD1 or TRBD2 (6 bases each). Germline values: CDR1 MNHEY, CDR2 SMNVEV (reference sequence). The CDR3 is made up of 12 amino acids. The V end was cut by 4 bases, the J end by 9 bases, with 10 bases between.